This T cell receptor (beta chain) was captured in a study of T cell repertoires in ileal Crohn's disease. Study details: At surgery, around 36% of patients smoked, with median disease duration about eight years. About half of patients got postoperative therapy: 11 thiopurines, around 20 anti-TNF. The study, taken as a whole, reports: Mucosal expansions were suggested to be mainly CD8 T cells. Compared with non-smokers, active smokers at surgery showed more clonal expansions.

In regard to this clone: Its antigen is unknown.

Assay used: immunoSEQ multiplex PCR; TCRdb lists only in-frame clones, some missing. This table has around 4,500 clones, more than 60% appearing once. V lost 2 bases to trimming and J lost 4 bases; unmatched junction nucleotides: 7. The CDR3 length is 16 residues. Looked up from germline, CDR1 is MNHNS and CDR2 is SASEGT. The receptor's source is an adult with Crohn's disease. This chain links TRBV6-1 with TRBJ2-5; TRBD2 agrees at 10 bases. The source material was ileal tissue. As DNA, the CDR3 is TGTGCCAGCAGTGAATTAGCGGGGGGAGGGGGAGAGACCCAGTACTTC. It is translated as CASSELAGGGGETQYF.